The clone carrying this T cell receptor beta chain was observed a handful of times. The sample comes from a study of beta chain features in type 1 diabetes. Since all of the isolated RNA was reverse transcribed, expressed TCRB transcripts were what got sequenced. Assay: immunoSEQ multiplex PCR; the TCRdb copy retains only in-frame clones and omits some. The data contain approximately 380,000 clones, about 16% of them singletons. CDR1 and CDR2 (germline): MDHEN, SYDVKM. V shed 2 bases and J 2 bases; nucleotides not matched to a gene: 5. The CDR3 is 17 residues long. This clonotype was obtained from a woman younger than 35 in good health. Sequencing input: naive CD4+ T cells from blood. The chain combines TRBV28 with TRBJ2-7, with 14 bases lining up with TRBD2. The CDR3, as DNA: TGTGCCAGCAGTTTACCAGGACTAGCGGGAGGCCCCTACGAGCAGTACTTC. Its protein is CASSLPGLAGGPYEQYF.